This T cell receptor beta chain was found in a study of blood T cell repertoires in COVID-19. Germline V lookup: CDR1 LGHDT, CDR2 YNNKEL (reference sequence). Trimming took 4 bases from V and 5 from J, leaving 17 bases between them. The CDR3 is 15 residues long. As processed by the authors: Amplification with reference gene primers provided the estimates of nucleated cell counts. The repertoire was sequenced with immunoSEQ multiplex PCR; TCRdb's copy has only in-frame clones and lacks some. The D gene and trimming were derived from the DNA, and the V and J assignments and clone size from that table. The table shows 140,000 or so clones, with 84% occurring only once.

This chain links TRBV3-1 (or the pseudogene TRBV3-2) with TRBJ2-5; D may be TRBD2 (6 bases). Sequenced material: peripheral blood. This clonotype was sampled from a human donor in a cohort sampled during active COVID-19. CDR3 sequence: CASSLSPTAGETQYF. Written as DNA, the CDR3 is TGTGCCAGCAGCCTAAGTCCAACGGCGGGGGAGACCCAGTACTTC.